The sample holds one count of the clone carrying this TCR beta chain. Authors' analysis steps: Counts of nucleated cells, estimated from reference gene primer amplification, were obtained. This table comes from immunoSEQ multiplex PCR, and its TCRdb copy is limited to in-frame clones, with some not included. That table gives V, J and clone size, and the DNA gave D and trimming. This table holds about 81,000 clones, around 80% found once. CDR1 is SGHRS and CDR2 is YFSETQ in the germline V gene. V was pared by 1 base and J by 5 bases, with 4 bases of the junction left unmatched. This CDR3 is built from 15 residues. The data were taken from a study of blood T cell repertoires in COVID-19.

The gene calls are TRBV5-1 and TRBJ2-3; 10 bases map to TRBD1. Input material: peripheral blood. The clonotype was recovered from a human donor in a cohort sampled during active COVID-19. CDR3 in DNA: TGCGCCAGCAGCTTGCCGGGACAGGGGATAGATACGCAGTATTTT. Its translation: CASSLPGQGIDTQYF.